The 9 T cell receptor beta chains below all came from one sample that was sequenced in a study of OX40 agonist ivuxolimab in advanced cancers. The table came from immunoSEQ multiplex PCR; TCRdb's copy has only in-frame clones and leaves some out. The sample lists tens of thousands of clones, roughly 85% occurring once. Here the sequenced sample was CD4+ or CD8+ T cells sorted from blood, taken in a trial of the OX40 agonist ivuxolimab. These receptors were taken from an adult with an advanced solid tumor such as melanoma, head and neck, liver or kidney cancer.

The J gene is TRBJ2-5, the V gene TRBV4-2; tentatively, D is TRBD2 (7 bases). V shed 0 bases and J shed 4 bases, with 18 bases lying between them. Germline CDR1 and CDR2: LGHNA and YNFKEQ. This CDR3 has 17 amino acids. The CDR3 DNA sequence: TGTGCCAGCAGCCAAGATCTAGACCCAGGGGAGGGAGAGACCCAGTACTTC. Translated, it gives CASSQDLDPGEGETQYF.

The chain has TRBV7-9 and TRBJ2-6, with D unclear. Trimming removed 7 bases from V and 4 bases from J, with 11 bases in between. CDR3 size: 14 residues. Germline V CDR1 and CDR2: SEHNR, FQNEAQ (reference sequence). Written as DNA, the CDR3 is TGTGCCAGCACCTCCCCCGGGGGGGCCAACGTCCTGACTTTC. Residues: CASTSPGGANVLTF.

This sequence joins TRBV18 and TRBJ2-3, with D possibly matching TRBD1 (5 bases). The germline V gene encodes CDR1 KGHSH and CDR2 LQKENI. The CDR3 consists of 15 residues. V dropped 6 bases and J dropped 0 bases, with 13 bases sitting between them. The CDR3 region has the DNA TGTGCCAGCTCCGAAACAGGATCTAGCACAGATACGCAGTATTTT. It encodes CASSETGSSTDTQYF. Full variable domain (rest looked up from reference TRBV18 and TRBJ2-3): NAGVMQNPRHLVRRRGQEARLRCSPMKGHSHVYWYRQLPEEGLKFMVYLQKENIIDESGMPKERFSAEFPKEGPSILRIQQVVRGDSAAYFCASSETGSSTDTQYFGPGTRLTVL.

The chain uses TRBV7-2 and TRBJ2-3; 7 bases are a match to TRBD1. Germline V gene sequence: CDR1 SGHTA, CDR2 FQGNSA. Unmatched junction bases numbered 7, after V lost 5 bases and J lost 2 bases. The CDR3 sequence is 15 residues long. The CDR3, as DNA: TGTGCCAGCAGCCGACTGGGACAGTTCACAGATACGCAGTATTTT. It translates to CASSRLGQFTDTQYF.

CDR3 DNA sequence: TGTGCCAGCAGCTTGGGGCCCCACACTGAAGCTTTCTTT. Translating gives CASSLGPHTEAFF. The chain is built from TRBV5-5 and TRBJ1-1; no reliable D call. The CDR3 has 13 residues. The germline V and J ends were trimmed by 0 bases and 3 bases, with 6 bases remaining between them. CDR1 is SGHKS, CDR2 YYEKEE, per germline (reference sequence).

This clone was seen once. V usage is TRBV4-2 and J usage is TRBJ2-1; D call uncertain. This CDR3 is 15 amino acids long. Germline CDR1 reads LGHNA; CDR2 reads YNFKEQ. V was trimmed by 0 bases and J by 3 bases, leaving 9 bases between them. The CDR3 coding sequence is TGTGCCAGCAGCCAAGAATTGGTTAACTACAATGAGCAGTTCTTC. Its translation is CASSQELVNYNEQFF.

In this sample, this clone turned up once. V usage is TRBV9 and J usage is TRBJ1-2, with 7 positions matching TRBD1. Germline loops: CDR1 SGDLS, CDR2 YYNGEE. After removal of 4 bases from V and 2 bases from J, the junction contained 11 bases not matched to a gene. This CDR3 has 16 amino acids. In DNA, the CDR3 is TGTGCCAGCAGCATGACTTCCGGGACAGCAAACTATGGCTACACCTTC. Its protein is CASSMTSGTANYGYTF.

The rearrangement links TRBV5-4 to TRBJ1-2, with a weak D call TRBD1 (5 bases). Germline V gene lookup returns CDR1 SGHNT and CDR2 YYREEE (reference sequence). The CDR3 is made up of 14 amino acids. The V and J ends lost 4 bases and 0 bases respectively, with 10 bases between them. The chain's CDR3 is CASSVDTANYGYTF. The CDR3 nucleotides read TGTGCCAGCAGCGTGGACACTGCTAACTATGGCTACACCTTC.

The V call is TRBV6-6, the J call TRBJ2-1, with 7 nucleotides matching TRBD2. Germline CDR1 is MNHNY and CDR2 is SVGAGI (reference sequence). Trimming took 6 bases from V and 7 from J; bases not matched to a gene: 12. The CDR3 is made up of 15 amino acids. In nucleotides, the CDR3 is TGTGCCAGCAGCACTACTAGCGCCTCTCGAAATGAGCAGTTCTTC. Protein product: CASSTTSASRNEQFF.